This T cell receptor beta chain emerged from a study of blood T cell repertoires in COVID-19. Notes on this clone: Relative to the germline gene, one junction end is altered; a read error may explain this.

Germline loops: CDR1 SGDLS, CDR2 YYNGEE. The CDR3 spans 15 residues. Data came from immunoSEQ multiplex PCR; TCRdb stores just in-frame clones and leaves some out. This sample has roughly 100,000 clones; about 85% occur once, and the top ten carry 1.5% to 2%. The clonotype originates from a woman aged 70 to 79 with active or convalescent COVID-19. The sequenced sample was peripheral blood. The chain carries TRBV9 and TRBJ2-1, with a tentative D call TRBD2 (5 bases). The CDR3 DNA sequence: TGTGCCAGCAGCGTAACTAGTAAGTCCTACGATGAGCAGTTCTTC. Amino acid sequence: CASSVTSKSYDEQFF. The whole variable domain, remainder taken from reference TRBV9 and TRBJ2-1, is DSGVTQTPKHLITATGQRVTLRCSPRSGDLSVYWYQQSLDQGLQFLIQYYNGEERAKGNILERFSAQQFPDLHSELNLSSLELGDSALYFCASSVTSKSYDEQFFGPGTRLTVL.